These 10 T cell receptor beta chains were all obtained from the same sample, sequenced in a study of T cell responses to AZD1222 COVID-19 vaccine. Sequencing was performed with immunoSEQ multiplex PCR; in TCRdb, only in-frame clones are kept and a portion is missing. The profile covers approximately 200,000 clones, with more than 85% appearing a single time and nearly 3.5% taken by the ten largest. Sequenced material: peripheral blood, taken 28 days after the second AZD1222 dose. These receptors all stem from an adult who received the AZD1222 COVID-19 vaccine.

The CDR3 loop reads CASSQSTSGNTIYF. CDR3 nucleotide sequence: TGTGCCAGCAGCCAGTCTACCTCTGGAAACACCATATATTTT. The chain combines TRBV3-1 (or the pseudogene TRBV3-2) with TRBJ1-3; D not certain. Deletions cut 3 bases from V and 0 bases from J, with 6 bases between. The CDR3 contains 14 residues. From germline, CDR1 is LGHDT and CDR2 YNNKEL (reference sequence).

The chain is built from TRBV6-5 and TRBJ1-6; the D is unclear. The CDR3 spans 16 residues. The germline gives CDR1 MNHEY, CDR2 SVGAGI. The V end was cut by 3 bases, the J end by 0 bases, with 9 bases between. The CDR3 loop is CASSYSGRSYNSPLHF. DNA of the CDR3: TGTGCCAGCAGTTATTCGGGTCGCTCCTATAATTCACCCCTCCACTTT.

This chain connects TRBV3-1 (or the pseudogene TRBV3-2) to TRBJ1-1; D might be TRBD1 (6 bases). The V end lost 4 bases, the J end lost 5 bases, and 20 bases lay between the germline ends. This CDR3 has 16 amino acids. Germline V gene sequence: CDR1 LGHDT, CDR2 YNNKEL (reference sequence). CDR3 coding DNA: TGTGCCAGCAGCCCTCGGCTGGGGGCGGGTGGGACTGAAGCTTTCTTT. Amino acid sequence: CASSPRLGAGGTEAFF.

This chain connects TRBV7-2 to TRBJ2-1; 11 nucleotides match TRBD2. Germline assignment: CDR1 SGHTA and CDR2 FQGNSA. The CDR3 spans 16 residues. V lost 3 bases and J lost 8; bases outside the gene matches: 9. CDR3 loop: CASSLGGLAEGYEQFF. CDR3 nucleotide sequence: TGTGCCAGCAGCTTGGGGGGACTAGCGGAAGGTTATGAGCAGTTCTTC.

V usage is TRBV5-1 and J usage is TRBJ1-4; D is ambiguous. CDR1 and CDR2 from the germline V gene are SGHRS and YFSETQ. The CDR3 is 15 amino acids. V lost 4 bases and J 0 bases, leaving 10 bases between the germline ends. The DNA for the CDR3 is TGCGCCAGCAGCCAAGGGTTGTCAACTAATGAAAAACTGTTTTTT. This gives the protein CASSQGLSTNEKLFF.

The chain couples TRBV5-1 to TRBJ2-7, with D perhaps TRBD2 (6 bases). Germline CDR1 reads SGHRS; CDR2 reads YFSETQ. The V end was cut by 4 bases, the J end by 4 bases, with 24 bases between. CDR3 length: 17 amino acids. The CDR3 is CASSLIPNAGLTYEQYF. CDR3 bases: TGCGCCAGCAGCCTGATTCCTAACGCGGGACTTACTTACGAGCAGTACTTC.

The rearrangement links TRBV7-9 to TRBJ1-1; 9 bases align to TRBD1. The V and J ends lost 5 bases and 1 base, in that order; junction bases with no gene match: 5. This CDR3 is built from 15 residues. Germline V gene data show CDR1 as SEHNR and CDR2 as FQNEAQ (reference sequence). The DNA for the CDR3 is TGTGCCAGCAGCCCACGGGGACAGGGGAACACTGAAGCTTTCTTT. This gives the protein CASSPRGQGNTEAFF.

The chain recombines TRBV6-5 with TRBJ1-1; no firm D call. Per the germline V gene, CDR1 is MNHEY and CDR2 is SVGAGI. V was shortened by 3 bases and J by 3 bases, with 8 bases between the two germline ends. This CDR3 has 13 amino acids. The CDR3 reads CASSYRAYTEAFF. In DNA, the CDR3 is TGTGCCAGCAGTTATAGAGCTTACACTGAAGCTTTCTTT.

V gene TRBV4-1 combines with J gene TRBJ2-5; D not resolved. The germline CDR1 and CDR2 sequences are MGHRA and YSYEKL. The germline V and J ends were trimmed by 0 bases and 3 bases, with 8 bases remaining between them. This CDR3 comprises 14 residues. The CDR3 loop reads CASSQDRTEETQYF. In DNA form, the CDR3 reads TGCGCCAGCAGCCAAGATCGTACAGAAGAGACCCAGTACTTC.

The chain is built from TRBV18 and TRBJ2-1; 9 nucleotides agree with TRBD2. The V and J ends lost 6 bases and 3 bases, in that order; junction bases with no gene match: 6. This CDR3 spans 15 amino acids. Germline-derived CDR1 and CDR2 are KGHSH and LQKENI. The CDR3 DNA sequence: TGTGCCAGCTCGGGCGGGACTAGCAGCTACAATGAGCAGTTCTTC. Its protein product is CASSGGTSSYNEQFF.